These 20 T cell receptor beta chains were sequenced from one sample in a study of blood T cell repertoires in COVID-19. Method: immunoSEQ multiplex PCR; TCRdb's copy keeps in-frame clones and lacks some. The sample has about 520,000 clones, 80% to 90% seen once. The sample was peripheral blood. The receptors stem from a human donor in a cohort sampled during active COVID-19.

This rearrangement joins TRBV7-3 to TRBJ2-6; D may be TRBD2 (6 bases). The V end was cut by 0 bases, the J end by 0 bases, with 15 bases between. The germline V gene has CDR1 SGHTA and CDR2 FQGTGA. CDR3 length: 19 amino acids. DNA of the CDR3: TGTGCCAGCAGCTTAACGTCTGGAGGGGAAAGCTCTGGGGCCAACGTCCTGACTTTC. As protein: CASSLTSGGESSGANVLTF.

This clone appeared a few times. V usage is TRBV19 and J usage is TRBJ1-5; TRBD1 might be the D (6 bases). The CDR3 runs 15 residues. Germline CDR1 and CDR2: LNHDA and SQIVND (reference sequence). Trimming took 3 bases from V and 3 from J, leaving 12 bases between them. This CDR3 reads CASSIRQGYNQPQHF. CDR3 DNA: TGTGCCAGTAGTATTCGTCAGGGGTACAATCAGCCCCAGCATTTT.

The chain carries TRBV28 and TRBJ1-4; D possibly corresponds to TRBD1 (5 bases). The length of the CDR3 is 13 residues. Trimming cost V 5 bases and J 5 bases, with 9 bases left between them. Germline values: CDR1 MDHEN, CDR2 SYDVKM. The CDR3 reads CASSVGGNEKLFF. In DNA form, the CDR3 reads TGTGCCAGCAGTGTTGGGGGGAATGAAAAACTGTTTTTT. The variable domain in full, with the rest retrieved from reference TRBV28 and TRBJ1-4, is DVKVTQSSRYLVKRTGEKVFLECVQDMDHENMFWYRQDPGLGLRLIYFSYDVKMKEKGDIPEGYSVSREKKERFSLILESASTNQTSMYLCASSVGGNEKLFFGSGTQLSVL.

The chain couples TRBV3-1 (or the pseudogene TRBV3-2) to TRBJ2-6; 13 nucleotides match TRBD2. The junction had 14 bases not matched to a gene; V was cut back by 2 bases and J by 10 bases. The CDR3 consists of 19 residues. Germline V gives CDR1 LGHDT, CDR2 YNNKEL (reference sequence). Here the CDR3 reads CASSQNPGLAGAGVNVLTF. Here the CDR3 DNA reads TGTGCCAGCAGCCAAAACCCAGGACTAGCGGGAGCGGGGGTTAACGTCCTGACTTTC.

The chain recombines TRBV27 with TRBJ1-4; TRBD1 matches 7 bases. CDR1 is MNHEY and CDR2 is SMNVEV in the germline V gene (reference sequence). CDR3 length: 15 residues. With 6 bases clipped from V and 7 bases from J, the junction kept 11 bases outside the gene matches. CDR3 DNA: TGTGCCAGCAGAGGGGGCGACAGGAGGCGTGAAAAACTGTTTTTT. Its translation: CASRGGDRRREKLFF. Filled out from reference TRBV27 and TRBJ1-4, the complete variable domain reads EAQVTQNPRYLITVTGKKLTVTCSQNMNHEYMSWYRQDPGLGLRQIYYSMNVEVTDKGDVPEGYKVSRKEKRNFPLILESPSPNQTSLYFCASRGGDRRREKLFFGSGTQLSVL.

The genes are TRBV30 and TRBJ2-2; 13 nucleotides match TRBD2. Germline values: CDR1 GTSNPN, CDR2 SVGIG (reference sequence). The J segment lost 6 bases and the V segment lost 3 bases, leaving 13 bases of the junction unmatched. CDR3 length equals 18 residues. Here the CDR3 reads CAWRATSGRDRKAGELFF. As DNA, the CDR3 is TGTGCCTGGAGGGCTACTAGCGGGAGGGATAGAAAGGCCGGGGAGCTGTTTTTT.

The gene calls are TRBV7-2 and TRBJ1-5; 7 bases line up with TRBD1. J was trimmed by 7 bases and V by 2 bases; bases with no gene match: 5. CDR3 length equals 14 residues. Germline assignment: CDR1 SGHTA and CDR2 FQGNSA. The CDR3 loop is CASSLRQGGQPQHF. DNA of the CDR3: TGTGCCAGCAGCTTAAGACAGGGAGGCCAGCCCCAGCATTTT.

The chain joins TRBV29-1 to TRBJ1-3, with D possibly matching TRBD1 (6 bases). The CDR3 is 13 amino acids. Trimming left V 5 bases short and J 0 bases short, with 8 bases between. Germline lookup yields CDR1 SQVTM and CDR2 ANQGSEA. DNA for the CDR3: TGCAGCGTTCAGGGGCACTCTGGAAACACCATATATTTT. The encoded protein is CSVQGHSGNTIYF. Variable domain in full (rest from reference TRBV29-1 and TRBJ1-3): SAVISQKPSRDICQRGTSLTIQCQVDSQVTMMFWYRQQPGQSLTLIATANQGSEATYESGFVIDKFPISRPNLTFSTLTVSNMSPEDSSIYLCSVQGHSGNTIYFGEGSWLTVV.

The CDR3 reads CASGLPDRAVYF. Here the CDR3 DNA reads TGTGCTAGTGGTCTCCCAGACAGGGCCGTGTACTTC. This chain links TRBV12-5 with TRBJ2-5; TRBD1 aligns across 7 bases. Per germline, CDR1 LGHNT and CDR2 FRNRAP. The CDR3 covers 12 residues. Trimming cost V 5 bases and J 13 bases; bases outside gene matches: 10.

The rearrangement uses TRBV30 and TRBJ2-4; a possible D gene is TRBD2 (5 bases). The CDR3 extends over 11 amino acids. Germline loops: CDR1 GTSNPN, CDR2 SVGIG (reference sequence). The CDR3 DNA sequence: TGTGCATCGGAGGCGGCGAACATTCAGTACTTC. Protein product: CASEAANIQYF.

This clone has just a few counts. The V and J genes are TRBV6-5 and TRBJ2-7; maybe TRBD2 (5 bases). The CDR3 sequence is 14 residues long. Germline CDR1 reads MNHEY; CDR2 reads SVGAGI. Trimming stripped 6 bases from V and 3 bases from J, with 15 bases between. This CDR3 is CASSRSGSNYEQYF. The CDR3 bases are TGTGCCAGCAGCCGATCGGGGAGTAACTACGAGCAGTACTTC.

This chain connects TRBV30 to TRBJ1-2; 10 bases line up with TRBD1. The length of the CDR3 is 15 residues. Germline CDR1 reads GTSNPN; CDR2 reads SVGIG (reference sequence). V trimming: 4 bases; J trimming: 8 bases; junction bases outside the gene matches: 13. In DNA, the CDR3 is TGTGCCTGGATCCCCGGGACAGGGGTCTCTAGAGGCTACACCTTC. The encoded protein is CAWIPGTGVSRGYTF.

The chain uses TRBV5-1 and TRBJ1-1; no clear D. Germline V lookup: CDR1 SGHRS, CDR2 YFSETQ. CDR3 length: 14 amino acids. V gave up 0 bases and J gave up 2 bases, with 8 bases separating them. CDR3 in DNA: TGCGCCAGCAGCTTGGCAGGCAGCAACACTGAAGCTTTCTTT. Translating gives CASSLAGSNTEAFF.

The rearrangement joins TRBV7-9 to TRBJ2-7; 7 positions match TRBD1. Germline loops: CDR1 SEHNR, CDR2 FQNEAQ (reference sequence). The CDR3 runs 14 residues. Unmatched junction bases numbered 4, after V lost 0 bases and J lost 5 bases. The CDR3 sequence: CASSLASQGNEQYF. In nucleotides, the CDR3 is TGTGCCAGCAGCTTAGCATCACAGGGGAACGAGCAGTACTTC. Supplemented by reference TRBV7-9 and TRBJ2-7, the full variable domain reads DTGVSQNPRHKITKRGQNVTFRCDPISEHNRLYWYRQTLGQGPEFLTYFQNEAQLEKSRLLSDRFSAERPKGSFSTLEIQRTEQGDSAMYLCASSLASQGNEQYFGPGTRLTVT.

This clone was observed once. V usage is TRBV6-1 and J usage is TRBJ2-2; 12 nucleotides align to TRBD1. Per the germline V gene, CDR1 is MNHNS and CDR2 is SASEGT. The J segment lost 7 bases and the V segment lost 4 bases, leaving 13 bases of the junction unmatched. This CDR3 is 18 amino acids long. The CDR3 is CASSGLGTGGNQIGELFF. The CDR3 DNA reads TGTGCCAGCAGTGGCCTCGGGACAGGGGGCAATCAGATCGGGGAGCTGTTTTTT.

This clone was recorded once. The chain combines TRBV9 with TRBJ2-7; 9 bases fit TRBD1. CDR1 is SGDLS, CDR2 YYNGEE, per germline. V lost 4 bases to trimming and J lost 3 bases; unmatched junction nucleotides: 5. The length of the CDR3 is 14 residues. CDR3 nucleotides: TGTGCCAGCAGCCTGGGACAGGGAGACTACGAGCAGTACTTC. Protein sequence: CASSLGQGDYEQYF.

The chain couples TRBV6-5 to TRBJ2-7, with 7 bases fitting TRBD1. The germline CDR1 and CDR2 sequences are MNHEY and SVGAGI. Trimming took 2 bases from V and 2 from J; bases not matched to a gene: 9. The CDR3 loop spans 16 amino acids. CDR3 in DNA: TGTGCCAGCAGTTACGAGTGGACGGGACAGCCCTACGAGCAGTACTTC. Translated, it gives CASSYEWTGQPYEQYF.

This clone was observed a single time. This rearrangement joins TRBV4-3 to TRBJ2-3, with 8 bases fitting TRBD2. The germline V gene encodes CDR1 LGHNA and CDR2 YSLEER. The CDR3 runs 15 residues. V dropped 4 bases and J dropped 3; count of bases not matched to a gene: 6. The CDR3 is CASSLQRERTDTQYF. The DNA for the CDR3 is TGCGCCAGCAGCCTCCAGCGGGAGAGGACAGATACGCAGTATTTT.

The chain couples TRBV28 to TRBJ1-2; 7 positions agree with TRBD1. The CDR3 sequence is 13 residues long. Germline V gene lookup returns CDR1 MDHEN and CDR2 SYDVKM. V shed 3 bases, J shed 8 bases, and the junction held 6 bases outside the gene matches. The CDR3 here is CASSFSTGHGYTF. CDR3 nucleotide sequence: TGTGCCAGCAGTTTTTCGACAGGGCACGGCTACACCTTC.

V usage is TRBV3-1 (or the pseudogene TRBV3-2) and J usage is TRBJ2-5; 16 nucleotides line up with TRBD2. This CDR3 contains 17 residues. Germline V gene sequence: CDR1 LGHDT, CDR2 YNNKEL (reference sequence). The J segment lost 5 bases and the V segment lost 4 bases, leaving 7 bases of the junction unmatched. The CDR3 protein is CASSRGLAGGGMETQYF. The CDR3 DNA reads TGTGCCAGCAGCCGGGGACTAGCGGGAGGGGGAATGGAGACCCAGTACTTC.